A single sample is the source of the 30 T cell receptor beta chains below, sequenced in a study of identical twins. TCRdb fed the 5' RACE reads into MiXCR, producing one record per CDR3 protein. The profile shows hundreds of thousands of distinct CDR3 sequences, roughly an eighth of them singletons. These sequences were also reported in another study, on yellow fever vaccine responses in identical twins.

Material: PBMCs. These receptors came from a woman aged 18-29 years in good health.

This clonotype was seen many times. The rearrangement joins TRBV10-3 to TRBJ2-6, with 10 bases that match TRBD2. V shed 2 bases and J 0 bases; nucleotides not matched to a gene: 7. CDR1 is ENHRY, CDR2 SYGVKD, per germline. This CDR3 spans 19 amino acids. The CDR3 DNA follows: TGTGCCATCAGTGAGATCGGCCTAGCGGGGGCCTCTGGGGCCAACGTCCTGACTTTC. Encoded protein: CAISEIGLAGASGANVLTF.

This rearrangement joins TRBV11-3 to TRBJ2-2; the D is unclear. Germline values: CDR1 SGHNT, CDR2 YENEEA. The CDR3 length is 16 residues. The V and J ends lost 5 bases and 0 bases respectively, with 13 bases between them. The chain's CDR3 is CASSPSWVANTGELFF. As DNA, the CDR3 is TGTGCCAGCAGCCCCAGTTGGGTAGCGAACACCGGGGAGCTGTTTTTT. Full variable domain (missing parts from reference TRBV11-3 and TRBJ2-2): EAGVVQSPRYKIIEKKQPVAFWCNPISGHNTLYWYLQNLGQGPELLIRYENEEAVDDSQLPKDRFSAERLKGVDSTLKIQPAELGDSAVYLCASSPSWVANTGELFFGEGSRLTVL.

The V and J genes are TRBV10-3 and TRBJ1-5; D possibly corresponds to TRBD1 (5 bases). The V and J ends lost 0 bases and 5 bases respectively, with 11 bases between them. This CDR3 has 15 amino acids. Per the germline V gene, CDR1 is ENHRY and CDR2 is SYGVKD. CDR3 DNA sequence: TGTGCCATCAGTGAGTCCTTAGGGGAGGATCAGCCCCAGCATTTT. Its protein product is CAISESLGEDQPQHF.

The chain links TRBV6-2 or TRBV6-3 to TRBJ2-1; D might be TRBD2 (6 bases). This CDR3 has 14 residues. V was clipped by 4 bases and J by 7 bases, with 14 bases between them. Germline assignment: CDR1 MNHEY and CDR2 SVGEGT. CDR3 coding DNA: TGTGCCAGCAGTTTTGGGGACTCTTCTAATGAGCAGTTCTTC. As protein: CASSFGDSSNEQFF.

In this sample, this clonotype turned up many times. The genes are TRBV5-5 and TRBJ1-2; perhaps TRBD1 as D (6 bases). Trimming shortened V by 0 bases and J by 4 bases, and 10 bases separated the two germline ends. The CDR3 has 14 amino acids. CDR1 and CDR2 from the germline V gene are SGHKS and YYEKEE (reference sequence). This CDR3 is CASSLGQGTYGYTF. The CDR3 coding sequence is TGTGCCAGCAGCTTGGGTCAGGGGACCTATGGCTACACCTTC.

In this sample, this clonotype turned up many times. V and J are TRBV7-9 and TRBJ2-5; 7 bases match TRBD2. V trimming: 8 bases; J trimming: 5 bases; junction bases outside the gene matches: 17. CDR1 and CDR2 from the germline V gene are SEHNR and FQNEAQ (reference sequence). This CDR3 comprises 16 residues. For the CDR3, the DNA is TGTGCCAGCCTAAGTCAAGATGCGGGAGTCTATGAGACCCAGTACTTC. The encoded protein is CASLSQDAGVYETQYF.

This clonotype came up once. The genes are TRBV6-6 and TRBJ2-7; D gene uncertain. Trimming removed 2 bases at V and 4 bases at J, with 9 bases between. The CDR3 is 13 residues long. The germline gives CDR1 MNHNY, CDR2 SVGAGI (reference sequence). The CDR3 coding sequence is TGTGCCAGCAGTTACCATGGCAGTTACGAGCAGTACGTC. Amino acid sequence: CASSYHGSYEQYV.

There are many counts of this clonotype. The V and J genes are TRBV5-1 and TRBJ2-3; tentative D call: TRBD1 (6 bases). Trimming removed 3 bases from V and 2 bases from J, with 13 bases in between. This CDR3 is built from 15 residues. CDR1 and CDR2 from the germline V gene are SGHRS and YFSETQ. The DNA for the CDR3 is TGCGCCAGCAGCTCATCGGACAGCAACACAGATACGCAGTATTTT. This gives the protein CASSSSDSNTDTQYF.

The J gene is TRBJ2-7, the V gene TRBV28; 12 bases are a match to TRBD2. Germline V gene data show CDR1 as MDHEN and CDR2 as SYDVKM. The CDR3 loop spans 16 amino acids. With V trimmed by 5 bases and J by 6 bases, 11 bases remained unmatched. CDR3 region: CASSDHLAGGPGEQYV. The CDR3 DNA follows: TGTGCCAGCAGTGATCATCTAGCGGGGGGGCCGGGCGAGCAGTACGTC.

In this sample, this clonotype turned up a few times. The chain joins TRBV28 to TRBJ1-1; 7 nucleotides align to TRBD1. CDR1 is MDHEN and CDR2 is SYDVKM in the germline V gene. After removal of 5 bases from V and 5 bases from J, the junction contained 8 bases not matched to a gene. The CDR3 runs to 14 residues. In DNA, the CDR3 is TGTGCCAGCAGTCTTCAGGGGGGAGGGACTGAAGCTTTCTTT. Translated: CASSLQGGGTEAFF.

This clonotype has just a few counts. The chain couples TRBV15 to TRBJ2-3; 8 nucleotides match TRBD2. This CDR3 is 17 amino acids long. Germline values: CDR1 LNHNV, CDR2 YYDKDF (reference sequence). The V gene end was trimmed by 1 base and the J gene end by 1 base; junction bases not matched to a gene: 7. The CDR3 nucleotides are TGTGCCACCAGCAGAGGTAGACTAGCGACACGCACAGATACGCAGTATTTT. It codes for CATSRGRLATRTDTQYF.

A few counts support this clonotype. The chain combines TRBV5-1 with TRBJ2-4, with D tentatively TRBD1 or TRBD2 (5 bases each). There are 15 residues in the CDR3. V shed 3 bases and J shed 4 bases, with 14 bases lying between them. Per the germline V gene, CDR1 is SGHRS and CDR2 is YFSETQ. CDR3 loop: CASSSVPGLKNIQYF. The CDR3 nucleotides read TGCGCCAGCAGCTCCGTTCCGGGGCTGAAAAACATTCAGTACTTC.

This clonotype was counted only a few times. The chain carries TRBV4-1 and TRBJ2-3; 15 bases fit TRBD2. The germline CDR1 and CDR2 sequences are MGHRA and YSYEKL. The CDR3 covers 18 residues. Losses at the gene ends were 2 bases for V and 3 bases for J; bases not matched to a gene: 6. CDR3 nucleotide sequence: TGCGCCAGCAGCCAACATTCCGGGACTAGCGGGAGGACAGATACGCAGTATTTT. Translated: CASSQHSGTSGRTDTQYF.

This clonotype has only a few counts. This rearrangement joins TRBV20-1 to TRBJ1-4; maybe TRBD1 (5 bases). Germline CDR1 DFQATT, CDR2 SNEGSKA (reference sequence). The CDR3 has 12 amino acids. Trimming pared 5 bases from V and 4 bases from J, leaving 8 bases between. The CDR3 DNA reads as TGCAGTGCTGGGGGGGATAATGAAAAACTGTTTTTT. This translates into CSAGGDNEKLFF.

The chain employs TRBV12-3 or TRBV12-4 and TRBJ2-5; perhaps TRBD1 as D (5 bases). Trimming shortened V by 3 bases and J by 1 base, and 15 bases separated the two germline ends. The CDR3 is 16 residues long. This CDR3 is CASSFSLDRVQETQYF. DNA for the CDR3: TGTGCCAGCAGTTTTTCTCTTGACAGAGTCCAAGAGACCCAGTACTTC.

This clonotype occurred many times. This chain connects TRBV10-3 to TRBJ1-2; D might be TRBD1 (5 bases). The CDR3 contains 13 residues. Between the trimmed V and J ends, which lost 1 base and 5 bases, there was a span of 8 bases. Germline V gene sequence: CDR1 ENHRY, CDR2 SYGVKD. Here the CDR3 reads CAISELTAYGYTF. In DNA form, the CDR3 reads TGTGCCATCAGTGAGTTGACAGCTTATGGCTACACCTTC.

The chain has TRBV15 and TRBJ2-5, with D maybe TRBD1 (5 bases). Germline values: CDR1 LNHNV, CDR2 YYDKDF (reference sequence). The CDR3 runs to 14 residues. The V end was cut by 0 bases, the J end by 1 base, with 6 bases between. The CDR3 bases are TGTGCCACCAGCAGAGAGGACATCCAAGAGACCCAGTACTTC. It yields the protein CATSREDIQETQYF.

The chain employs TRBV4-1 and TRBJ1-1, with unresolved D. CDR3 size: 16 residues. Looked up from germline, CDR1 is MGHRA and CDR2 is YSYEKL. Trimming took off 0 bases at V and 10 bases at J, with 21 bases between the two ends. CDR3 nucleotide sequence: TGCGCCAGCAGCCAAGATGAGAATATGCCAGCCCTAAGAGCTTTCTTT. The encoded protein is CASSQDENMPALRAFF.

The V call is TRBV6-1, the J call TRBJ2-3, with D perhaps matching TRBD1 (5 bases). The CDR3 runs 14 residues. The germline V gene encodes CDR1 MNHNS and CDR2 SASEGT. V lost 6 bases and J 4 bases, leaving 14 bases between the germline ends. In nucleotides, the CDR3 is TGTGCCAGCAGAAAGGGGCCGGAAGCAGATACGCAGTATTTT. Amino acid sequence: CASRKGPEADTQYF.

This clonotype was seen many times. The CDR3 is CSARFNFGEQFF. Here the CDR3 DNA reads TGCAGTGCTAGATTCAACTTCGGTGAGCAGTTCTTC. The chain combines TRBV20-1 with TRBJ2-1; D unresolved. The CDR3 loop spans 12 amino acids. Trimming shortened V by 2 bases and J by 9 bases, and 11 bases separated the two germline ends. Germline values: CDR1 DFQATT, CDR2 SNEGSKA (reference sequence).

In its sample, this clonotype was seen a few times. The genes are TRBV5-1 and TRBJ2-3; D possibly matches TRBD1 or TRBD2 (5 bases each). CDR1 is SGHRS, CDR2 YFSETQ, per germline. This CDR3 contains 16 residues. Trimming stripped 4 bases from V and 2 bases from J, with 17 bases between. The DNA for the CDR3 is TGCGCCAGCAGCCTATCAGTTGGGGGTTCCACAGATACGCAGTATTTT. This encodes CASSLSVGGSTDTQYF. The full variable domain, rest sourced from reference TRBV5-1 and TRBJ2-3, is KAGVTQTPRYLIKTRGQQVTLSCSPISGHRSVSWYQQTPGQGLQFLFEYFSETQRNKGNFPGRFSGRQFSNSRSEMNVSTLELGDSALYLCASSLSVGGSTDTQYFGPGTRLTVL.

The chain links TRBV2 to TRBJ2-7; 7 bases are a match to TRBD2. CDR1 SNHLY and CDR2 FYNNEI come from the germline V gene. CDR3 size: 17 residues. V was pared by 2 bases and J by 0 bases, with 10 bases of the junction left unmatched. The CDR3 sequence: CASSEWLAEAPSYEQYF. The CDR3, as DNA: TGTGCCAGCAGTGAATGGCTAGCGGAGGCCCCCTCCTACGAGCAGTACTTC. Full variable domain (rest looked up from reference TRBV2 and TRBJ2-7): EPEVTQTPSHQVTQMGQEVILRCVPISNHLYFYWYRQILGQKVEFLVSFYNNEISEKSEIFDDQFSVERPDGSNFTLKIRSTKLEDSAMYFCASSEWLAEAPSYEQYFGPGTRLTVT.

The J gene is TRBJ2-5, the V gene TRBV7-7; TRBD1 agrees at 8 bases. This CDR3 has 12 residues. Germline V gene lookup returns CDR1 SSHAT and CDR2 FNYEAQ (reference sequence). The junction had 4 bases not matched to a gene; V was cut back by 8 bases and J by 5 bases. Written as DNA, the CDR3 is TGTGCCAGCGGACAGGGTCAGGAGACCCAGTACTTC. Protein sequence: CASGQGQETQYF.

There are a few counts of this clonotype. V and J are TRBV29-1 and TRBJ2-1; TRBD1 agrees at 7 bases. The trim removed 3 bases at V and 9 bases at J, leaving 11 bases unmatched. Per the germline V gene, CDR1 is SQVTM and CDR2 is ANQGSEA. The CDR3 is 14 amino acids. Here the CDR3 DNA reads TGCAGCGTTGATTTGACAGGGATGCGGGTTGAGCAGTTCTTC. It codes for CSVDLTGMRVEQFF.

V gene TRBV11-2 combines with J gene TRBJ2-7; TRBD2 might be the D (5 bases). The CDR3 consists of 15 residues. Trimming pared 3 bases from V and 5 bases from J, leaving 17 bases between. Germline V lookup: CDR1 SGHAT, CDR2 FQNNGV. For the CDR3, the DNA is TGTGCCAGCAGCTTTAAGGGCCGAGGGATGGACGAGCAGTACGTC. As protein: CASSFKGRGMDEQYV.

This clonotype was seen only a few times. The chain combines TRBV10-3 with TRBJ2-7; D may match TRBD1 or TRBD2 (7 bases each). V lost 3 bases and J 6 bases, leaving 18 bases between the germline ends. The CDR3 contains 15 residues. In germline, CDR1 is ENHRY, CDR2 SYGVKD. DNA for the CDR3: TGTGCCATCAGTGATGCAGGGGGGGGTATTGCCGAGCAGTACTTC. Translation gives CAISDAGGGIAEQYF.

This chain links TRBV18 with TRBJ2-7; the match to TRBD2 covers 11 bases. Germline V CDR1 and CDR2: KGHSH, LQKENI. CDR3 length: 19 residues. J gave up 4 bases and V 3 bases, and 17 bases lay outside the gene matches. CDR3 in amino acids: CASSPPFTSGGSLGYEQYF. The CDR3 DNA is TGTGCCAGCTCACCGCCCTTCACTAGCGGGGGTTCCCTCGGGTACGAGCAGTACTTC. Full variable domain (rest looked up from reference TRBV18 and TRBJ2-7): NAGVMQNPRHLVRRRGQEARLRCSPMKGHSHVYWYRQLPEEGLKFMVYLQKENIIDESGMPKERFSAEFPKEGPSILRIQQVVRGDSAAYFCASSPPFTSGGSLGYEQYFGPGTRLTVT.

This clonotype occurred many times. V usage is TRBV20-1 and J usage is TRBJ2-7; 8 nucleotides align to TRBD2. The V gene end was trimmed by 6 bases and the J gene end by 4 bases; junction bases not matched to a gene: 11. This CDR3 has 14 residues. Germline V lookup: CDR1 DFQATT, CDR2 SNEGSKA (reference sequence). The CDR3, as DNA: TGCAGTGCCCCAATGGGGACTAGTCGGTACGAGCAGTACTTC. This sequence encodes CSAPMGTSRYEQYF.

In this sample, this clonotype turned up many times. The chain is built from TRBV24-1 and TRBJ2-2; tentatively, D is TRBD1 (6 bases). The CDR3 consists of 15 residues. The ends were cut back, 3 bases at V and 3 bases at J, with 10 bases in the middle. CDR1 and CDR2 from the germline V gene are KGHDR and SFDVKD. In nucleotides, the CDR3 is TGTGCCACCAGTGATCACGGACAGCACACCGGGGAGCTGTTTTTT. Its translation is CATSDHGQHTGELFF.

This chain joins TRBV6-5 and TRBJ2-7; 8 positions match TRBD1. Germline CDR1 MNHEY, CDR2 SVGAGI. The CDR3 spans 15 residues. V gave up 2 bases and J gave up 1 base; unmatched junction bases: 4. As DNA, the CDR3 is TGTGCCAGCAGTTACCTGACAGGGGAATCCTACGAGCAGTACGTC. Residues: CASSYLTGESYEQYV.